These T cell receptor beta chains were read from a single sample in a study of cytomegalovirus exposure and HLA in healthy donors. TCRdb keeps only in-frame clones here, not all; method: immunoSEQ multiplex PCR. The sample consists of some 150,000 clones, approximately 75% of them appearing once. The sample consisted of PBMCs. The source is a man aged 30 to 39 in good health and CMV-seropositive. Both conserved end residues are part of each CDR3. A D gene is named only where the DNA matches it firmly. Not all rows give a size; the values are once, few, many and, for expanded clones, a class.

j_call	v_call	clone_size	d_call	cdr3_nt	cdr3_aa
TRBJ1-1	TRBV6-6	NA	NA	TGTGCCAGCAGTTATATTGCAGGATTGAACACTGAAGCTTTCTTT	CASSYIAGLNTEAFF
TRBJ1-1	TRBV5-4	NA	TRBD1	TGTGCCAGCAGCTCCTCAACAGGGGGCTACACTGAAGCTTTCTTT	CASSSSTGGYTEAFF
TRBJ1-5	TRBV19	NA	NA	TGTGCCAGTAGTATCAGGAGCGGCTTCAATCAGCCCCAGCATTTT	CASSIRSGFNQPQHF
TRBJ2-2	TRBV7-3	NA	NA	TGTGCCAGTAGGGGGTACGGGCCGAACACCGGGGAGCTGTTTTTT	CASRGYGPNTGELFF
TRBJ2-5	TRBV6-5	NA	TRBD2	TGTGCCAGCAGTTACTCTGGGGGGGGTCGAGAGACCCAGTACTTC	CASSYSGGGRETQYF
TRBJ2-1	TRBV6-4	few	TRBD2	TGTGCCAGCAGACCCTTGGCGGGGGGGCACAATGAGCAGTTCTTC	CASRPLAGGHNEQFF
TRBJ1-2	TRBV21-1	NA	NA	TGTGCCAGCAGGGTAAGGACCCGGGACAGGGGGCGAGGATGCTATGGCTACACCTTC	CASRVRTRDRGRGCYGYTF
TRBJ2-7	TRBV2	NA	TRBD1	TGTGCCAGCAATCCACAGGGGAACACCTACGAGCAGTACTTC	CASNPQGNTYEQYF
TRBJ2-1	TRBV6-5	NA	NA	TGTGCCAGCAAAACGGGGCAGGGGTTGTTCAATGAGCAGTTCTTC	CASKTGQGLFNEQFF
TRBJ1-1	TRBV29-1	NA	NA	TGCAGCGTTGAGCTGACAGCGATGAACACTGAAGCTTTCTTT	CSVELTAMNTEAFF
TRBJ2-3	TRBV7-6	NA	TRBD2	TGTGCCAGCAGCACCCCCTCCGTGGTACTAGCGGGGGGAGATACGCAGTATTTT	CASSTPSVVLAGGDTQYF
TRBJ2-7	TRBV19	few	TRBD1	TGTGCCAGTAGTATAGGGACAGGGGGCCTTTACGAGCAGTACTTC	CASSIGTGGLYEQYF
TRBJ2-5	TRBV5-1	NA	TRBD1	TGCGCCAGCAGCTTACAGGGGAATGAAGAGACCCAGTACTTC	CASSLQGNEETQYF
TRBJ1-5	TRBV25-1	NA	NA	TGTGCCAGCAGTGAAGGAGGGTATGTGCCCCAGCATTTT	CASSEGGYVPQHF
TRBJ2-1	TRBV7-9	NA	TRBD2	TGTGCCAGCAGCTTGCGCAGCGGGGAGTACAATGAGCAGTTCTTC	CASSLRSGEYNEQFF
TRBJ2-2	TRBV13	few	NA	TGTGCCAGCAGGGCGGGGTACACCGGGGAGCTGTTTTTT	CASRAGYTGELFF
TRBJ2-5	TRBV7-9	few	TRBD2	TGTGCCAGCAGCAAAGGACTAGCGGACAACCAAGAGACCCAGTACTTC	CASSKGLADNQETQYF
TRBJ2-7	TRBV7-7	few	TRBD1	TGTGCCAGCAGCTTAGTGATGTGGGACAGTGACGACGAGCAGTACTTC	CASSLVMWDSDDEQYF
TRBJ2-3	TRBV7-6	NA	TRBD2	TGTGCCAGCAGCTTACCGTTCGCGGGGGGAAACACAGATACGCAGTATTTT	CASSLPFAGGNTDTQYF
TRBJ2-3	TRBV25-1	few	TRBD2	TGTGCCATTGGGACTAGCGGGGGACACACAGATACGCAGTATTTT	CAIGTSGGHTDTQYF
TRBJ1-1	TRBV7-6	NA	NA	TGTGCCAGCAGTCCGGACCTCCTGGAGGGGAACACTGAAGCTTTCTTT	CASSPDLLEGNTEAFF
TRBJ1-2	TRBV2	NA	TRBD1	TGTGCCAGCAGTGGGACAGGGGTTGATGGCTACACCTTC	CASSGTGVDGYTF
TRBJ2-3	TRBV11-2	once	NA	TGTGCCAGCAGCTTATCGTCAGATACGCAGTATTTT	CASSLSSDTQYF